Sequencing of this T cell receptor beta chain was carried out in a study of T-cell reconstitution after alpha-beta-depleted transplantation in children listed by TCRdb under 2016. Context from the whole study: Using TCR repertoire profiling, the study followed T-cell immune reconstitution in a quantitative way in children after TCRalphabeta/CD19-depleted allogeneic hematopoietic cell transplantation. The research as a whole found: The apparently early recovery of alphabetaT-cell counts about two months after transplant reportedly depended on only several hundred rapidly expanded clones that came from non-depleted graft cells. In some patients, high TCRbeta diversity at day 60 was attributed to recipient T cells and intrathymic progenitors that had survived conditioning. Hyperexpanded clone frequencies declined over subsequent months; after one year, T-cell counts and TCRbeta diversity were mostly attributed to newly produced T cells.

Library preparation used PCR. Instrument on record: Illumina HiSeq 2500. TCR libraries were prepared with molecular barcoding, using unique molecular identifiers to normalize TCRbeta repertoire quantification. Clones were called with MiXCR by TCRdb after fastp trimmed the public reads at Q25, and only in-frame beta chains were retained. Every distinct CDR3 protein forms one entry, paired with its most common genes and DNA. In all, the sample holds approximately 800,000 distinct CDR3 sequences, and about 16% of those were seen once. The top ten constitute under 6% of the sample. The CDR3, from cysteine to phenylalanine, totals 12 residues. The read is trimmed to its CDR3 DNA, 36 bases read in frame from base 1. In the germline V gene, CDR1 corresponds to SGHAT and CDR2 to FQNNGV. Cut back by 6 bases and 6 bases, the V and J ends lie 10 bases apart. Points on this clonotype: There is no known antigen for this receptor. No clone much larger than this one lies a single base away; base qualities are absent.

The sample's treatment or condition label, in plain terms: allogeneic hematopoietic cell transplantation with graft depleted of TCRalphabeta T cells and CD19 B cells. The children who served as transplant recipients had been given grafts of TCRalphabeta/CD19-depleted allogeneic hematopoietic cells. The clonotype comes from a male patient younger than 18 who had a stem cell transplant for acute lymphoblastic leukemia, so the T cells may come from the graft donor. This chain is built from TRBV11-2 and TRBJ2-3; a tentative D call is TRBD1 (6 bases match). The specimen was PBMCs, mostly from graft donor cells, collected 360 days after TCRalphabeta/CD19-depleted stem cell transplant. The DNA reads as follows: TGTGCCAGCAGACGAAGGGGGGATACGCAGTATTTT. Its protein reads: CASRRRGDTQYF.